The rows below give T cell receptor beta chains drawn from one sample of a study of cytomegalovirus exposure and HLA in healthy donors. TCRdb's table, derived via immunoSEQ multiplex PCR, lists solely in-frame clones and lacks some. The sample has fewer than 150,000 clones, and its top ten clones hold approximately 1.9%. The sample comprised PBMCs. All receptors come from a woman aged 55-69 years in good health and CMV-seronegative. Both conserved end residues are trimmed from each CDR3. Fields, in order: CDR3 length, V gene, J gene, D gene, CDR3 protein. A D gene is named only where the DNA matches it firmly.

CDR3 length: 12
V gene: TRBV12-1
J gene: TRBJ1-1
D gene: -
CDR3 protein: ASSWTARGTEAF

CDR3 length: 12
V gene: TRBV19
J gene: TRBJ1-2
D gene: TRBD1
CDR3 protein: ASREPGQGQGYT

CDR3 length: 15
V gene: TRBV27
J gene: TRBJ1-1
D gene: TRBD1
CDR3 protein: ASSLYGTEIMNTEAF

CDR3 length: 14
V gene: TRBV6-1
J gene: TRBJ2-4
D gene: TRBD2
CDR3 protein: ASSEVSGSLSYIQY

CDR3 length: 12
V gene: TRBV28
J gene: TRBJ2-5
D gene: -
CDR3 protein: ASNGGGFQETQY

CDR3 length: 14
V gene: TRBV15
J gene: TRBJ2-7
D gene: -
CDR3 protein: ATSSDRAGRTYEQY

CDR3 length: 13
V gene: TRBV5-4
J gene: TRBJ2-2
D gene: TRBD1
CDR3 protein: ASSVGQGDTGELF

CDR3 length: 13
V gene: TRBV6-1
J gene: -
D gene: TRBD2
CDR3 protein: ASSDLSGRLSEQY

CDR3 length: 12
V gene: TRBV18
J gene: TRBJ2-5
D gene: TRBD1
CDR3 protein: ASSPTGGEETQY

CDR3 length: 11
V gene: TRBV10-3
J gene: TRBJ2-7
D gene: -
CDR3 protein: AISVGGGNEQY

CDR3 length: 15
V gene: TRBV23-1
J gene: TRBJ1-1
D gene: TRBD1
CDR3 protein: ASSQTLGQAYFAEAF

CDR3 length: 12
V gene: TRBV6-6
J gene: TRBJ1-2
D gene: TRBD1
CDR3 protein: ASSSTGYNYGYT

CDR3 length: 9
V gene: TRBV18
J gene: TRBJ2-7
D gene: -
CDR3 protein: ASSDSYEQY

CDR3 length: 12
V gene: TRBV28
J gene: TRBJ2-3
D gene: TRBD2
CDR3 protein: ASSKLAAGFAQY

CDR3 length: 14
V gene: TRBV2
J gene: TRBJ1-4
D gene: -
CDR3 protein: ASLRGHGGTNEKLF

CDR3 length: 14
V gene: TRBV5-1
J gene: TRBJ1-2
D gene: TRBD1
CDR3 protein: ASSETTGTGVYGYT

CDR3 length: 12
V gene: TRBV7-6
J gene: TRBJ2-5
D gene: -
CDR3 protein: ASSFSDGGETQY

CDR3 length: 14
V gene: TRBV27
J gene: TRBJ2-7
D gene: TRBD1
CDR3 protein: ASSLKVRDSYYEQY

CDR3 length: 13
V gene: TRBV2
J gene: TRBJ1-3
D gene: -
CDR3 protein: ASSDQDTSGNTIY

CDR3 length: 16
V gene: TRBV6-1
J gene: TRBJ2-5
D gene: TRBD2
CDR3 protein: ASSEVPTLSGSFETQY

CDR3 length: 11
V gene: TRBV28
J gene: TRBJ1-1
D gene: -
CDR3 protein: ASSFRRNTEAF

CDR3 length: 10
V gene: TRBV2
J gene: TRBJ1-3
D gene: -
CDR3 protein: AGHRDGNTIY

CDR3 length: 12
V gene: TRBV5-1
J gene: TRBJ1-4
D gene: TRBD1
CDR3 protein: ASSPGQTNEKLF

CDR3 length: 16
V gene: TRBV5-4
J gene: TRBJ1-6
D gene: TRBD1
CDR3 protein: ASSLDPGGSTYNSPLH

CDR3 length: 9
V gene: TRBV20-1
J gene: TRBJ2-7
D gene: -
CDR3 protein: SATQGYEQY

CDR3 length: 13
V gene: TRBV2
J gene: TRBJ2-7
D gene: TRBD1
CDR3 protein: ASSYTGTGLNEQY

CDR3 length: 10
V gene: TRBV10-3
J gene: TRBJ2-7
D gene: TRBD1
CDR3 protein: AIKGAGYEQY

CDR3 length: 10
V gene: TRBV2
J gene: TRBJ2-7
D gene: -
CDR3 protein: ASSPDFYEQY

CDR3 length: 14
V gene: TRBV4-2
J gene: TRBJ2-1
D gene: TRBD2
CDR3 protein: ASSRQLAGGGHEQF

CDR3 length: 13
V gene: TRBV19
J gene: TRBJ2-2
D gene: -
CDR3 protein: ASSMIDSYTGELF

CDR3 length: 11
V gene: TRBV9
J gene: TRBJ2-5
D gene: -
CDR3 protein: ASSVGQVETQY

CDR3 length: 13
V gene: TRBV6-1
J gene: TRBJ1-1
D gene: -
CDR3 protein: ASSEKFTGSTEAF

CDR3 length: 13
V gene: TRBV6-1
J gene: TRBJ2-5
D gene: -
CDR3 protein: ASSEYGQNQETQY

CDR3 length: 12
V gene: TRBV7-9
J gene: TRBJ1-3
D gene: -
CDR3 protein: ASSLLAVRNTIY

CDR3 length: 11
V gene: TRBV2
J gene: TRBJ2-2
D gene: -
CDR3 protein: ASWAGNTGELF

CDR3 length: 12
V gene: TRBV5-6
J gene: TRBJ2-6
D gene: -
CDR3 protein: ASGLISGANVLT

CDR3 length: 15
V gene: TRBV18
J gene: TRBJ1-1
D gene: -
CDR3 protein: ASSPKTKAQGNTEAF

CDR3 length: 12
V gene: TRBV5-6
J gene: TRBJ2-7
D gene: TRBD2
CDR3 protein: ASSSSLAGGRQY

CDR3 length: 14
V gene: TRBV4-1
J gene: TRBJ2-7
D gene: TRBD2
CDR3 protein: ASSQERLAGAYEQY

CDR3 length: 15
V gene: TRBV5-1
J gene: TRBJ1-1
D gene: TRBD1
CDR3 protein: ASSSDRDRQMNTEAF

CDR3 length: 10
V gene: TRBV6-1
J gene: TRBJ2-1
D gene: -
CDR3 protein: ASSELYNEQF

CDR3 length: 9
V gene: TRBV6-5
J gene: TRBJ2-7
D gene: -
CDR3 protein: ASGQGGEQY

CDR3 length: 14
V gene: TRBV5-4
J gene: TRBJ1-2
D gene: -
CDR3 protein: ASSLGGPGSGYGYT

CDR3 length: 13
V gene: TRBV5-4
J gene: TRBJ1-2
D gene: TRBD1
CDR3 protein: ASSSRQGNNYGYT

CDR3 length: 14
V gene: TRBV9
J gene: TRBJ2-1
D gene: -
CDR3 protein: ASSVAVSESYNEQF

CDR3 length: 12
V gene: TRBV6-5
J gene: TRBJ1-1
D gene: TRBD1
CDR3 protein: ASSAGQVNTEAF

CDR3 length: 17
V gene: TRBV4-1
J gene: TRBJ1-6
D gene: TRBD1
CDR3 protein: ASSQEGIRQGPFNSPLH

CDR3 length: 14
V gene: TRBV12-5
J gene: TRBJ2-1
D gene: TRBD2
CDR3 protein: ASGLRLAGVYNEQF

CDR3 length: 11
V gene: TRBV2
J gene: TRBJ2-5
D gene: TRBD2
CDR3 protein: ASNRLAAETQY

CDR3 length: 12
V gene: TRBV9
J gene: TRBJ2-2
D gene: TRBD1
CDR3 protein: ASSALQGAGELF

CDR3 length: 13
V gene: TRBV10-2
J gene: TRBJ2-5
D gene: TRBD2
CDR3 protein: ASSAIPGGQETQY

CDR3 length: 12
V gene: TRBV9
J gene: TRBJ1-2
D gene: -
CDR3 protein: ASSAPGERYGYT

CDR3 length: 11
V gene: TRBV11-2
J gene: TRBJ1-2
D gene: -
CDR3 protein: ASSADSNYGYT